This is a list of T cell receptor beta chains from one sample in a study of post-analysis software for immune sequencing data. TCRdb processed the PCR reads anew with MiXCR; each CDR3 protein has one entry. The sample lists about 540,000 distinct CDR3 sequences, 34% occurring once. Sequencing was performed on blood. The receptors were sampled from a girl younger than 18 with multiple sclerosis. Each CDR3 is given with its conserved first and last residue. The D gene is left open where the match is weak. The size field is filled for only some rows; it gives once, few, many or a size class.

j_call | d_call | cdr3_length | v_call | clone_size | cdr3_nt | cdr3_aa
TRBJ1-1 | . | 13 | TRBV29-1 | few | TGCAGCGTTGATTGGGACGATCGGACTGAAGCTTTCTTT | CSVDWDDRTEAFF
TRBJ1-1 | TRBD1 | 14 | TRBV20-1 | . | TGCAGTGCTAGACGGACAGGGATGAACACTGAAGCTTTCTTT | CSARRTGMNTEAFF
TRBJ1-2 | . | 13 | TRBV5-1 | few | TGCGCCAGCAGCTTGGTTCCGCTCTATGGCTACACCTTC | CASSLVPLYGYTF
TRBJ2-3 | TRBD2 | 15 | TRBV20-1 | few | TGCAGTGCTAGATCTAGCGGGGCGTTCACAGATACGCAGTATTTT | CSARSSGAFTDTQYF
TRBJ2-6 | . | 14 | TRBV20-1 | . | TGCAGTGCTAGAAATGGTGGTGGGGCCAACGTCCTGACTTTC | CSARNGGGANVLTF
TRBJ1-2 | . | 15 | TRBV6-1 | few | TGTGCCAGCAGTCCTTCCCAGGGAACGAGCTATGGCTACACCTTC | CASSPSQGTSYGYTF
TRBJ2-1 | . | 10 | TRBV20-1 | . | TGCAGTGCTGGCCACAATGAGCAGTTCTTC | CSAGHNEQFF
TRBJ1-5 | . | 14 | TRBV5-1 | many | TGTGCCAGCAGCTGGGGGGACAGCAATCAGCCCCAGCATTTT | CASSWGDSNQPQHF
TRBJ2-5 | . | 14 | TRBV7-2 | many | TGTGCCAGCAGCTCCTGGGTTGGCACGGAGACCCAGTACTTC | CASSSWVGTETQYF
TRBJ2-1 | TRBD2 | 16 | TRBV7-2 | . | TGTGCCAGCAGCTTTCTAGCGGGGGGCCTATACAATGAGCAGTTCTTC | CASSFLAGGLYNEQFF
TRBJ1-1 | . | 9 | TRBV29-1 | . | TGCAGCGTCGGGGGTGGGGGTTTCTTT | CSVGGGGFF
TRBJ2-5 | TRBD2 | 15 | TRBV7-2 | . | TGTGCCAGCAGCACCCGGACTAGCGCCACCCGGACCCAGTACTTC | CASSTRTSATRTQYF
TRBJ2-6 | TRBD1 | 17 | TRBV4-1 | . | TGCGCCAGCAGCCAACCTACAGGGGGCCCTGGGGCCAACGTCCTGACTTTC | CASSQPTGGPGANVLTF
TRBJ2-7 | . | 12 | TRBV6-2/TRBV6-3 | . | TGTGCCAGCAGGGACAACCCCTACGAGCAGTACTTC | CASRDNPYEQYF
TRBJ2-7 | . | 13 | TRBV3-1 | . | TGTGCCAGCAGCAGCCCTACCGTCTACGAGCAGTACTTC | CASSSPTVYEQYF
TRBJ1-2 | TRBD1 | 13 | TRBV12-3/TRBV12-4 | few | TGTGCCAGCAGTTTGAACAGGGGGACTGGCTACACCTTC | CASSLNRGTGYTF
TRBJ2-7 | TRBD2 | 16 | TRBV3-1 | few | TGTGCCAGCAGCCAAGTTGCGTCTAGCGGCCCTCGCGAGCAGTACTTC | CASSQVASSGPREQYF
TRBJ2-7 | . | 13 | TRBV5-1 | . | TGCGCCAGCAGCCGGTATCGGGACACTATTCAGTACTTC | CASSRYRDTIQYF
TRBJ1-4 | TRBD1 | 13 | TRBV12-3/TRBV12-4 | . | TGTGCCAGCAGTTCCTGGGACAGCGAAAAACTGTTTTTT | CASSSWDSEKLFF
TRBJ2-5 | . | 15 | TRBV18 | few | TGTGCCAGCTCACCACAGCTTCGGTACCAAGAGACCCAGTACTTC | CASSPQLRYQETQYF
TRBJ2-5 | . | 14 | TRBV4-1 | few | TGCGCCAGCAGCCAAGATGGAACTTTGGAGACCCAGTACTTC | CASSQDGTLETQYF
TRBJ2-3 | . | 15 | TRBV4-1 | . | TGCGCCAGCAGCCCAAGGGGCGGGGAGAGAGATACGCAGTATTTT | CASSPRGGERDTQYF
TRBJ1-2 | . | 15 | TRBV5-1 | . | TGCGCCAGCAGCTTGGATACAGTCAATAACTATGGCTACACCTTC | CASSLDTVNNYGYTF
TRBJ2-7 | . | 13 | TRBV20-1 | few | TGCAGTGCGGAGGAGGGGCTCCCGTACGAGCAGTACTTC | CSAEEGLPYEQYF
TRBJ1-5 | TRBD1 | 14 | TRBV3-1 | . | TGTGCCAGCAGCTCAACAGGGGCTAATCAGCCCCAGCATTTT | CASSSTGANQPQHF
TRBJ2-1 | TRBD2 | 16 | TRBV14 | . | TGTGCCAGCAGCCAAGTACGAGCGGGGGCATACAATGAGCAGTTCTTC | CASSQVRAGAYNEQFF
TRBJ2-7 | . | 12 | TRBV10-3 | many | TGTGCCATCAGGGCACAGGGATCCGAGCAGTACTTC | CAIRAQGSEQYF
TRBJ2-1 | . | 13 | TRBV28 | few | TGTGCCACCCCTACACGGGGCGGCAATGAGCAGTTCTTC | CATPTRGGNEQFF
TRBJ1-2 | TRBD1 | 15 | TRBV3-1 | few | TGTGCCAGCAGCCAGTCCGAGGGGGCGGACTATGGCTACACCTTC | CASSQSEGADYGYTF